This T cell receptor beta chain came from a study (dated by TCRdb to between 2015 and 2016). Including the terminal cysteine and phenylalanine, the CDR3 comprises 13 residues. The entry retains the CDR3 DNA only, 39 bases that are in frame from base 1. Trimming takes 5 bases from V and 10 bases from J, and the germline ends sit 12 bases apart. The germline V gene encodes CDR1 MNHEY and CDR2 SVGAGI. Details on this clonotype: No antigen is known for it. No base qualities exist here, and no much larger clone lies one base off it.

Library prep was done by RT-PCR. Reads for this sample came from an Illumina MiSeq. The public reads were quality trimmed at Q25 with fastp and then assembled into clones with MiXCR by TCRdb, keeping productive beta chains. Each entry merges the rows of one CDR3 protein and shows their most common DNA and genes. For this sample there are 650,000 to 800,000 distinct CDR3 sequences; 14% appear just once. The ten largest clonotypes hold 3% to 4.5% of the sample. The source material was memory CD4+ T cells from blood. Here the chain combines TRBV6-5 and TRBJ1-6; TRBD1 might be the D gene, on 6 matching bases. The TCR was taken from a female donor in good health, serving as a healthy control. The sequenced DNA: TGTGCCAGCAGTCGGGAGGGGGGCTCACCCCTCCACTTT. This encodes CASSREGGSPLHF.